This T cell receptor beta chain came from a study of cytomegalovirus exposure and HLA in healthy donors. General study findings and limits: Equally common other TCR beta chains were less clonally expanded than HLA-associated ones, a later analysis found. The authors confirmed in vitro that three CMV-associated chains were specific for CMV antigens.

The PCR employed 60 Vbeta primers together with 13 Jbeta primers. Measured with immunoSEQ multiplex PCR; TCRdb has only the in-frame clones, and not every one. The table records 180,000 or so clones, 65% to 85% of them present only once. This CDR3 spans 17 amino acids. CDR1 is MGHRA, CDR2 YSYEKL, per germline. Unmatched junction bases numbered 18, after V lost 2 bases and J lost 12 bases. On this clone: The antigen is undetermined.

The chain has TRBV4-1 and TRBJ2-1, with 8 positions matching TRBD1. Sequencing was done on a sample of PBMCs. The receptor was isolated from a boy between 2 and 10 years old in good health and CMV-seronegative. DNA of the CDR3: TGCGCCAGCAGCCAATATTGGGTGGCAGGGGGCCAGGGGGGGCAGTTCTTC. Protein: CASSQYWVAGGQGGQFF.